This T cell receptor beta chain is from a study of OX40 agonist ivuxolimab in advanced cancers. Study findings and constraints: Certain nonresponders likewise exhibited a low normalized T-cell clonal expansion.

Libraries were prepared by immunoSEQ multiplex PCR; TCRdb keeps only in-frame clonotypes and omits some of them. The sample shows 100,000 or so clones, around 84% of them seen only once. This clone was seen just once. The antigen remains unidentified. This CDR3 spans 17 amino acids. Germline assignment: CDR1 SGHNT and CDR2 YENEEA. V lost 0 bases to trimming and J lost 4 bases; unmatched junction nucleotides: 5. The specimen comprised CD4+ or CD8+ T cells sorted from blood, sampled in a trial of the OX40 agonist ivuxolimab. The sequence was collected from an adult with an advanced solid tumor such as melanoma, head and neck, liver or kidney cancer. The chain links TRBV11-3 to TRBJ2-7; TRBD2 agrees at 14 bases. CDR3 protein: CASSLDWTSGRKYEQYF. The CDR3 coding sequence is TGTGCCAGCAGCTTAGACTGGACTAGCGGGAGGAAGTACGAGCAGTACTTC.